This is a list of T cell receptor beta chains from one sample in a study of T cell responses to AZD1222 COVID-19 vaccine. Repertoires were generated with immunoSEQ multiplex PCR, while TCRdb's copy carries only in-frame clones and drops some. The data hold around 140,000 clones, with 90% observed a single time. The input for sequencing was peripheral blood, taken on day 0 of AZD1222 vaccination. The receptors were sampled from an adult in good health. The CDR3 runs from the conserved cysteine through the conserved F or W. Fields, in order: V gene, clone size, J gene, D gene, CDR3 DNA, CDR3 protein. The D gene is left open where the match is weak. Clone size is stated in some rows and not others, as once, few, many or a class when expanded.

TRBV3-1/TRBV3-2	-	TRBJ2-2	-	TGTGCCAGCAGCCAACCGGCCACCGGGGAGCTGTTTTTT	CASSQPATGELFF
TRBV20-1	-	TRBJ2-2	-	TGCAGTGCTAGTGGCTGGAACACCGGGGAGCTGTTTTTT	CSASGWNTGELFF
TRBV4-3	-	TRBJ2-1	TRBD1	TGCGCCAGCAGCCTCGGACAGGAGCCCTACAATGAGCAGTTCTTC	CASSLGQEPYNEQFF
TRBV9	-	TRBJ1-4	-	TGTGCCAGCAGCGAGCCAGGGATTAATGAAAAACTGTTTTTT	CASSEPGINEKLFF
TRBV10-3	once	TRBJ2-3	-	TGTGCCATCGGACCTATGGGGGGCGAGGCAGATACGCAGTATTTT	CAIGPMGGEADTQYF
TRBV6-1	-	TRBJ1-2	TRBD1	TGTGCCAGCAGTGGCGGGACAGGGACTTTAGGCTATGGCTACACCTTC	CASSGGTGTLGYGYTF
TRBV10-3	-	TRBJ2-2	TRBD1	TGTGCCATCAGGACAGGGGGCCCCACGAACACCGGGGAGCTGTTTTTT	CAIRTGGPTNTGELFF
TRBV19	-	TRBJ2-7	-	TGTGCCAGTAGTATAATGCTCGGATACGAGCAGTACTTC	CASSIMLGYEQYF
TRBV11-1	-	TRBJ2-2	-	TGTGCCAGCAGCTACCCCCTCGAGACCGGGGAGCTGTTTTTT	CASSYPLETGELFF
TRBV7-9	-	TRBJ1-4	-	TGTGCCGGAAGCTACATATCAAATGAAAAACTGTTTTTT	CAGSYISNEKLFF
TRBV3-1/TRBV3-2	-	TRBJ2-2	-	TGTGCCAGCACCCACGAAGGAGATATTTACACCGGGGAGCTGTTTTTT	CASTHEGDIYTGELFF
TRBV6-1	-	TRBJ1-1	TRBD1	TGTGCCAGCAGTGAGAACTGGGCAGGGGGGACTGAAGCTTTCTTT	CASSENWAGGTEAFF
TRBV20-1	-	TRBJ1-4	-	TGCAGTGCTAGTACCGGGACCCTTAATGAAAAACTGTTTTTT	CSASTGTLNEKLFF
TRBV6-5	-	TRBJ1-2	-	TGTGCCAGCAGCCTGGACAGAGACTATGGCTACACCTTC	CASSLDRDYGYTF
TRBV18	-	TRBJ1-4	-	TGTGCCAGCTCACCCCGGGACACTACCGCCGGCCTCCTGTTTTTT	CASSPRDTTAGLLFF
TRBV4-2	-	TRBJ1-2	TRBD1	TGTGCCAGCAGCCAAGTAAAACAGGGGGCTAACTATGGCTACACCTTC	CASSQVKQGANYGYTF
TRBV3-1/TRBV3-2	-	TRBJ2-2	-	TGTGCCAGCAGCCAACCCTCGGAGGACACCGGGGAGCTGTTTTTT	CASSQPSEDTGELFF
TRBV21-1	-	TRBJ2-7	-	TGTGCCAGCAGCCCTGGGCAGGCGGGGTACGAGCAGTACTTC	CASSPGQAGYEQYF
TRBV6-1	-	TRBJ1-2	-	TGTGCCAGCAGTGAACAGGGTCTCCTGCGGGGCTACACCTTC	CASSEQGLLRGYTF
TRBV18	-	TRBJ1-5	-	TGTGCCAGCTCGCGCAGTGAAGCTAGCAATCAGCCCCAGCATTTT	CASSRSEASNQPQHF
TRBV7-9	once	TRBJ1-2	-	TGTGCCAGCAGCTTAGTGGTCAGATCTAACTATGGCTACACCTTC	CASSLVVRSNYGYTF
TRBV27	-	TRBJ2-2	-	TGTGCCAGCAGTCGGAGCGGGCCCGGGGAGCTGTTTTTT	CASSRSGPGELFF
TRBV5-1	-	TRBJ1-2	-	TGCGCCAGCAGCTTGGACGGGGTCGGCTATGGCTACACCTTC	CASSLDGVGYGYTF
TRBV4-1	few	TRBJ2-5	TRBD2	TGCGCCAGCAGCCAAGACCCAAGCGGGGGGAAGGAGACCCAGTACTTC	CASSQDPSGGKETQYF
TRBV9	-	TRBJ2-7	-	TGTGCCAGCAGCGTAGACATAGAATTTAGCGAGCAGTACTTC	CASSVDIEFSEQYF
TRBV10-3	-	TRBJ2-2	-	TGTGCCATCAGTGGGGCGGACCGGGTCCAAAGCACCGGGGAGCTGTTTTTT	CAISGADRVQSTGELFF
TRBV18	-	TRBJ1-5	-	TGTGCCAGCTCACCGGGGGTCAATCAGCCCCAGCATTTT	CASSPGVNQPQHF
TRBV7-3	-	TRBJ1-1	-	TGTGCCAGCAGCTTAATGGGGACTCCGAACACTGAAGCTTTCTTT	CASSLMGTPNTEAFF
TRBV4-3	-	TRBJ1-1	TRBD1	TGCGCCAGCAGCCGGGACAGGACTGAAGCTTTCTTT	CASSRDRTEAFF
TRBV18	-	TRBJ1-1	-	TGTGCCAGCTCACCATGGTTGAACACTGAAGCTTTCTTT	CASSPWLNTEAFF
TRBV19	-	TRBJ1-1	TRBD1	TGTGCCAGTAGTATGAGGACAGGGGGCGATCCGAACACTGAAGCTTTCTTT	CASSMRTGGDPNTEAFF
TRBV30	-	TRBJ2-7	TRBD1	TGTGCCTGGGCTAGACAGGGGTCCGAGCAGTACTTC	CAWARQGSEQYF
TRBV28	-	TRBJ1-4	-	TGTGCCAGCGGGGGACCAACTAATGAAAAACTGTTTTTT	CASGGPTNEKLFF
TRBV7-9	-	TRBJ1-5	-	TGTGCCAGCAGCTCCCGACCATCCAGAGACTCTGATAGCAATCAGCCCCAGCATTTT	CASSSRPSRDSDSNQPQHF
TRBV4-1	-	TRBJ1-5	-	TGCGCCAGCAGCCGCAATGGGGCTTTCAATCAGCCCCAGCATTTT	CASSRNGAFNQPQHF
TRBV29-1	-	TRBJ2-1	-	TGCAGCGTTGAGTTGTGGGGGAGCTACAATGAGCAGTTCTTC	CSVELWGSYNEQFF
TRBV5-6	-	TRBJ1-2	TRBD1	TGTGCCAGCATAGGGCAGGGGGTTGGCTACACCTTC	CASIGQGVGYTF
TRBV7-2	-	TRBJ1-2	TRBD1	TGTGCCAGCAGCACACAGGGGACTGGCTACACCTTC	CASSTQGTGYTF
TRBV4-2	-	TRBJ1-2	-	TGTGCCAGCAGCCACTACGCGGGACCGATCAACTATGGCTACACCTTC	CASSHYAGPINYGYTF
TRBV18	-	TRBJ2-7	TRBD1	TGTGCCAGCTCACCATTGGACAGGGCATACGAGCAGTACTTC	CASSPLDRAYEQYF
TRBV7-8	-	TRBJ1-6	TRBD1	TGTGCCAGCAGCGCCCGATGGGACAGTGAAAATTCACCCCTCCACTTT	CASSARWDSENSPLHF
TRBV11-2	-	TRBJ1-1	-	TGTGCCAGCAGCTTAGAAAGTCGTACTGAAGCTTTCTTT	CASSLESRTEAFF
TRBV6-5	-	TRBJ1-4	TRBD1	TGTGCCAGCAGTAGCCGGACAGGGAGGGTTGAAAAACTGTTTTTT	CASSSRTGRVEKLFF
TRBV28	-	TRBJ1-5	-	TGTGCCAGCACACAGGCATTAGGGACTAATCAGCCCCAGCATTTT	CASTQALGTNQPQHF
TRBV19	-	TRBJ1-1	-	TGTGCCAGTAGTATAAGGGGGGAGGGCAGTGAAGCTTTCTTT	CASSIRGEGSEAFF
TRBV6-6	-	TRBJ1-3	TRBD1	TGTGCCAGCACCTCGACAGGGGGGAACACCATATATTTT	CASTSTGGNTIYF
TRBV6-6	once	TRBJ1-1	TRBD1	TGTGCCAGCAGTCTGGACAGGGGCCCGAGCACTGAAGCTTTCTTT	CASSLDRGPSTEAFF
TRBV30	-	TRBJ1-1	-	TGTGCCTGGAGTGAGGGAGGGCTGGACACTGAAGCTTTCTTT	CAWSEGGLDTEAFF
TRBV9	-	TRBJ2-2	-	TGTGCCAGCAGCCTCAGAAGAGAGAACACCGGGGAGCTGTTTTTT	CASSLRRENTGELFF
TRBV5-4	-	TRBJ1-1	-	TGTGCCAGCAGGTTACGGGGCGGAACTGAAGCTTTCTTT	CASRLRGGTEAFF
TRBV27	-	TRBJ2-1	-	TGTGCCAGCCAACCTAGGAGCTCCTACAATGAGCAGTTCTTC	CASQPRSSYNEQFF